The source of this T cell receptor beta chain is a study of shared clonotypes between healthy human individuals. Naive CD8 cells comprised CD45RO-negative, CCR7-positively selected cells, excluding terminally differentiated effector memory CD45RA+ cells. The data were produced by immunoSEQ multiplex PCR, yet TCRdb's version contains in-frame clones alone and is incomplete. Of roughly 810,000 clones in the sample, 90% to 97% were seen once. Trimming took off 4 bases at V and 3 bases at J, with 8 bases between the two ends. The CDR3 has 13 residues. The germline gives CDR1 SGHTS, CDR2 YDEGEE. The sample was naive CD8+ T cells sorted from blood. The rearrangement joins TRBV5-8 to TRBJ2-1; no definite D call. The receptor comes from a man aged 25 to 40 in good health. CDR3 amino acids: CASSLTLYNEQFF. CDR3 nucleotides: TGTGCCAGCAGCCTTACTCTCTACAATGAGCAGTTCTTC.